The 29 T cell receptor beta chains below come from one sample, sequenced in a study of regulatory T cells in long-lasting Graves disease. To make TCR beta libraries, researchers used iRepertoire HTBI primers and Arm-PCR of CDR3 regions. Each CDR3 protein is one row after TCRdb ran MiXCR on the multiplex PCR reads. The sample gives roughly 560,000 distinct CDR3 sequences, roughly a sixth of which show up once; around 25% is in the top ten. Sample time point: newly diagnosed GD, antithyroid drugs for less than 3 months. Preparation of the TCR library used RNA extracted from PBMCs. The same data also contributed to another study, on T cells in Graves' hyperthyroidism and ophthalmopathy.

The material was peripheral blood mononuclear cells (PBMCs), obtained at new diagnosis, from a patient treated with antithyroid drugs. These receptors were collected from a woman aged 35-65 years with Graves disease.

This clonotype was recorded at least ten times. CDR3 coding DNA: TGTGCCAGCAGAGACAGGGTAATGACAGATACGCAGTATTTT. Translated: CASRDRVMTDTQYF. The chain combines TRBV2 with TRBJ2-3; 7 bases are a match to TRBD1. V was clipped by 6 bases and J by 3 bases; unmatched bases: 6. Germline-derived CDR1 and CDR2 are SNHLY and FYNNEI. This CDR3 contains 14 residues.

The chain joins TRBV20-1 to TRBJ1-6, with a possible D match to TRBD1 (5 bases). Trimming removed 0 bases from V and 4 bases from J, with 13 bases in between. Germline assignment: CDR1 DFQATT and CDR2 SNEGSKA (reference sequence). The CDR3 has 16 amino acids. The chain's CDR3 is CSARDSPGSYNSPLHF. For the CDR3, the DNA is TGCAGTGCTAGAGATTCCCCAGGGTCTTATAATTCACCCCTCCACTTT.

This chain uses TRBV6-1 with TRBJ2-2; D possibly corresponds to TRBD2 (5 bases). The CDR3 extends over 14 amino acids. The V end was cut by 8 bases, the J end by 6 bases, with 16 bases between. In germline, CDR1 is MNHNS, CDR2 SASEGT. The CDR3 DNA is TGTGCCAGCGCCGGCGGGTATGCTTCCGGGGAGCTGTTTTTT. Its protein product is CASAGGYASGELFF.

This clonotype was seen at least ten times. A read error may account for a junction end that differs from germline. The chain uses TRBV5-1 and TRBJ1-2; D remains ambiguous. CDR3 size: 14 residues. Germline V lookup: CDR1 SGHRS, CDR2 YFSETQ. The CDR3 loop reads CASSQDWADYGYTF. As DNA, the CDR3 is TGTGCCAGCAGTCAAGACTGGGCTGACTATGGCTACACCTTC.

The chain uses TRBV7-9 and TRBJ2-1, with 8 bases identical to TRBD2. The CDR3 contains 14 residues. Germline V gene data show CDR1 as SEHNR and CDR2 as FQNEAQ (reference sequence). J lost 8 bases, V lost 7 bases, and 10 bases had no gene match. CDR3 protein: CASNSLAGTYEQFF. The CDR3 DNA reads as TGTGCCAGCAACTCCTTAGCGGGGACATATGAGCAGTTCTTC.

The rearrangement uses TRBV24-1 and TRBJ2-2; unclear D gene. The CDR3 has 16 residues. The V end was cut by 3 bases, the J end by 0 bases, with 10 bases between. Germline V CDR1 and CDR2: KGHDR, SFDVKD. In nucleotides, the CDR3 is TGTGCCACCAGTGATATAGACACCCCGAACACCGGGGAGCTGTTTTTT. It encodes CATSDIDTPNTGELFF.

The rearrangement links TRBV7-9 to TRBJ1-6; TRBD1 is a possible D gene (5 bases). Trimming shortened V by 5 bases and J by 9 bases, and 17 bases separated the two germline ends. This CDR3 is built from 15 residues. Germline values: CDR1 SEHNR, CDR2 FQNEAQ (reference sequence). This chain's CDR3 is CASSPGSSRGSPLHF. The DNA for the CDR3 is TGTGCCAGCAGCCCAGGGTCATCTAGGGGTTCACCCCTCCACTTT. The full variable domain, its missing parts supplied by reference TRBV7-9 and TRBJ1-6, is DTGVSQNPRHKITKRGQNVTFRCDPISEHNRLYWYRQTLGQGPEFLTYFQNEAQLEKSRLLSDRFSAERPKGSFSTLEIQRTEQGDSAMYLCASSPGSSRGSPLHFGNGTRLTVT.

This chain links TRBV7-9 with TRBJ1-5, with a possible D match to TRBD1 (5 bases). The length of the CDR3 is 15 residues. The germline V gene encodes CDR1 SEHNR and CDR2 FQNEAQ (reference sequence). V shed 1 base and J shed 3 bases, with 10 bases lying between them. In DNA, the CDR3 is TGTGCCAGCAGCTTAGGGACAATAGACAATCAGCCCCAGCATTTT. Residues: CASSLGTIDNQPQHF.

The rearrangement joins TRBV4-1 to TRBJ2-6, with 8 positions matching TRBD1. The CDR3 is 15 amino acids. V gave up 5 bases and J gave up 3 bases; unmatched junction bases: 3. The V gene's germline CDR1 is MGHRA and CDR2 YSYEKL. In nucleotides, the CDR3 is TGCGCCAGCAGCGCCAGGGGGCTTGGGGCCAACGTCCTGACTTTC. Its translation is CASSARGLGANVLTF.

This clonotype was counted at least ten times. The chain joins TRBV3-1 to TRBJ1-5, with TRBD1 matching over 9 bases. CDR1 LGHDT and CDR2 YNNKEL come from the germline V gene (reference sequence). The V gene end was trimmed by 4 bases and the J gene end by 3 bases; junction bases not matched to a gene: 4. The CDR3 is made up of 15 amino acids. The CDR3 DNA is TGTGCCAGCAGCCGGGGACAGGGCATCAATCAGCCCCAGCATTTT. Protein product: CASSRGQGINQPQHF.

In this sample, this clonotype turned up many times. The CDR3 sequence is CASSDPPVITSGYTF. The CDR3 DNA reads TGTGCCAGCAGTGACCCACCTGTAATAACGAGTGGCTACACCTTC. The chain uses TRBV2 and TRBJ1-2; D ambiguous. V lost 3 bases to trimming and J lost 7 bases, with 18 bases between them. The CDR3 contains 15 residues. Looked up from germline, CDR1 is SNHLY and CDR2 is FYNNEI.

This chain uses TRBV20-1 with TRBJ2-5, with 7 bases lining up with TRBD2. Germline trimming cut 1 base from V and 4 bases from J; bases unmatched to any gene: 3. The CDR3 contains 13 residues. Per germline, CDR1 DFQATT and CDR2 SNEGSKA (reference sequence). For the CDR3, the DNA is TGCAGTGCTAGAGGGGAGGGTCCAGAGACCCAGTACTTC. Protein: CSARGEGPETQYF.

This sequence joins TRBV3-1 and TRBJ2-2; a possible D gene is TRBD2 (6 bases). Germline lookup yields CDR1 LGHDT and CDR2 YNNKEL (reference sequence). V gave up 2 bases and J gave up 2 bases, with 12 bases separating them. The CDR3 loop spans 16 amino acids. The chain's CDR3 is CASSQSYGTNTGELFF. In nucleotides, the CDR3 is TGTGCCAGCAGCCAATCGTACGGGACTAACACCGGGGAGCTGTTTTTT.

This clonotype was seen a handful of times. The chain uses TRBV9 and TRBJ2-1; no reliable D call. V lost 1 base, J lost 0 bases, and 8 bases lay in between. The CDR3 has 15 residues. Per germline, CDR1 SGDLS and CDR2 YYNGEE. The CDR3 nucleotides are TGTGCCAGCAGCGTATCCCCAGACTCCTACAATGAGCAGTTCTTC. It translates to CASSVSPDSYNEQFF.

There are many counts of this clonotype. This sequence joins TRBV5-8 and TRBJ2-1; perhaps TRBD2 as D (6 bases). The CDR3 extends over 14 amino acids. The V gene lost 7 bases and the J gene lost 4 bases, with 15 bases spanning the gap. Germline V lookup: CDR1 SGHTS, CDR2 YDEGEE. The CDR3 loop is CASERRGVYNEQFF. For the CDR3, the DNA is TGTGCCAGCGAGAGACGCGGGGTTTACAATGAGCAGTTCTTC.

This clonotype was picked up many times. The chain has TRBV28 and TRBJ1-1; D may be TRBD1 (6 bases). Germline assignment: CDR1 MDHEN and CDR2 SYDVKM. Trimming cost V 6 bases and J 3 bases, with 17 bases left between them. This CDR3 region has 15 residues. The CDR3 coding sequence is TGTGCCAGCAGACTTCAGGGGCTGGCACACACTGAAGCTTTCTTT. Translating it yields CASRLQGLAHTEAFF.

This clonotype has a handful of counts. J is TRBJ1-5 and V is TRBV29-1; D might be TRBD1 (5 bases). The germline CDR1 and CDR2 sequences are SQVTM and ANQGSEA. This CDR3 contains 14 residues. Trimming cost V 6 bases and J 9 bases, with 21 bases left between them. The CDR3 protein is CSVLSGDSLGPQHF. The CDR3 nucleotides are TGCAGCGTCCTCTCCGGCGACAGTTTGGGGCCCCAGCATTTT.

This chain joins TRBV29-1 and TRBJ2-4; D is possibly TRBD1 or TRBD2 (5 bases each). CDR3 length: 15 residues. V shed 8 bases and J shed 1 base, with 18 bases lying between them. Germline CDR1 SQVTM, CDR2 ANQGSEA. This CDR3 reads CSPSPEGLAKNIQYF. For the CDR3, the DNA is TGCAGCCCATCTCCTGAGGGGCTTGCCAAAAACATTCAGTACTTC.

The CDR3 reads CASSRDRGVTGELFF. CDR3 bases: TGTGCCAGCAGCCGGGACAGGGGCGTCACCGGGGAGCTGTTTTTT. The chain has TRBV6-1 and TRBJ2-2, with 10 bases lining up with TRBD1. CDR3 length: 15 amino acids. The V gene's germline CDR1 is MNHNS and CDR2 SASEGT. After removal of 6 bases from V and 4 bases from J, the junction contained 5 bases not matched to a gene.

The J gene is TRBJ1-2, the V gene TRBV7-2, with a tentative D call TRBD1 (5 bases). The CDR3 sequence is 14 residues long. Germline V gene data show CDR1 as SGHTA and CDR2 as FQGNSA. V lost 8 bases and J 4 bases, leaving 17 bases between the germline ends. The CDR3 spells CASPLPGGGYGYTF. Here the CDR3 DNA reads TGTGCCAGCCCTTTACCTGGGGGAGGCTATGGCTACACCTTC.

The chain uses TRBV24-1 and TRBJ1-5; 9 bases agree with TRBD1. Trimming cost V 3 bases and J 3 bases; bases outside gene matches: 2. In germline, CDR1 is KGHDR, CDR2 SFDVKD. The CDR3 runs to 15 residues. The CDR3 DNA is TGTGCCACCAGTGATACAGGGGGCGACAATCAGCCCCAGCATTTT. Its protein is CATSDTGGDNQPQHF.

This clonotype was counted only a few times. J is TRBJ1-1 and V is TRBV20-1, with a possible D match to TRBD1 (5 bases). V was shortened by 1 base and J by 3 bases, with 9 bases between the two germline ends. The CDR3 is 13 residues long. Germline V gene lookup returns CDR1 DFQATT and CDR2 SNEGSKA (reference sequence). The CDR3 DNA is TGCAGTGCTAGAGCCGGGACCCACACTGAAGCTTTCTTT. This sequence encodes CSARAGTHTEAFF.

Ten or more counts support this clonotype. The DNA for the CDR3 is TGTGCCAGCAGCGATATGGGACAGGGGGACTACAATGAGCAGTTCTTC. Its protein product is CASSDMGQGDYNEQFF. The chain employs TRBV13 and TRBJ2-1; TRBD1 agrees at 11 bases. CDR3 length equals 16 residues. Germline assignment: CDR1 PRHDT and CDR2 FYEKMQ (reference sequence). With V trimmed by 5 bases and J by 3 bases, 6 bases remained unmatched. The full variable domain, rest sourced from reference TRBV13 and TRBJ2-1, is AAGVIQSPRHLIKEKRETATLKCYPIPRHDTVYWYQQGPGQDPQFLISFYEKMQSDKGSIPDRFSAQQFSDYHSELNMSSLELGDSALYFCASSDMGQGDYNEQFFGPGTRLTVL.

In its sample, this clonotype was seen many times. The genes are TRBV6-1 and TRBJ1-1, with D possibly being TRBD1 (5 bases). The germline V gene encodes CDR1 MNHNS and CDR2 SASEGT. V dropped 2 bases and J dropped 1 base, with 11 bases sitting between them. The CDR3 covers 15 residues. As DNA, the CDR3 is TGTGCCAGCAGTGAATACCCCGGGGGGAACACTGAAGCTTTCTTT. Protein: CASSEYPGGNTEAFF.

This clonotype was picked up many times. This chain links TRBV5-1 with TRBJ2-3, with D maybe TRBD1 (5 bases). The CDR3 length is 15 residues. The germline gives CDR1 SGHRS, CDR2 YFSETQ. The ends were cut back, 4 bases at V and 0 bases at J, with 12 bases in the middle. In DNA form, the CDR3 reads TGCGCCAGCAGCCAGGACACCCCTAGCACAGATACGCAGTATTTT. Its translation is CASSQDTPSTDTQYF.

The chain is built from TRBV5-1 and TRBJ1-4, with 8 bases lining up with TRBD1. The CDR3 is 15 residues long. V lost 4 bases to trimming and J lost 8 bases; unmatched junction nucleotides: 10. The V gene's germline CDR1 is SGHRS and CDR2 YFSETQ. CDR3 sequence (DNA): TGCGCCAGCAGCACGGGGACAGGTGGTTCAGAAAAACTGTTTTTT. Amino acid sequence: CASSTGTGGSEKLFF.

This clonotype occurred many times. The chain uses TRBV28 and TRBJ1-5, with D perhaps matching TRBD1 (6 bases). Looked up from germline, CDR1 is MDHEN and CDR2 is SYDVKM. V was clipped by 11 bases and J by 2 bases, with 10 bases between them. This CDR3 is 12 amino acids long. The CDR3 is CAGGAGNQPQHF. CDR3 coding DNA: TGTGCCGGGGGGGCCGGCAATCAGCCCCAGCATTTT. Filled out from reference TRBV28 and TRBJ1-5, the complete variable domain reads DVKVTQSSRYLVKRTGEKVFLECVQDMDHENMFWYRQDPGLGLRLIYFSYDVKMKEKGDIPEGYSVSREKKERFSLILESASTNQTSMYLCAGGAGNQPQHFGDGTRLSIL.

The chain uses TRBV18 and TRBJ1-5; D perhaps matches TRBD1 (5 bases). Trimming stripped 5 bases from V and 2 bases from J, with 16 bases between. The germline CDR1 and CDR2 sequences are KGHSH and LQKENI. This CDR3 comprises 16 residues. The CDR3 nucleotides are TGTGCCAGCTCAAGGGCCTTTATGGGGGGCAATCAGCCCCAGCATTTT. It encodes CASSRAFMGGNQPQHF.

The gene calls are TRBV2 and TRBJ2-3; 10 nucleotides line up with TRBD2. The CDR3 is 15 amino acids. Trimming took 4 bases from V and 4 from J; bases not matched to a gene: 5. Germline V gives CDR1 SNHLY, CDR2 FYNNEI. CDR3 DNA: TGTGCCAGCAGTGTCCAGCGGGGGGGCGCAGATACGCAGTATTTT. It specifies CASSVQRGGADTQYF.